Below, 18 T cell receptor beta chains from the same sample are listed, as sequenced in a study of vaccination and CD4 T cells after COVID-19. Treatment: approximately 10-day PBMC culture with coronavirus spike peptide pools or control peptides (ViraFEST assay). Sequencing of DNA taken from cultured CD4+ T cells relied on the Oncomine TCR Beta short-read assay. One entry per CDR3 protein results from TCRdb running MiXCR on the PCR reads. The sample shows fewer than 6,500 distinct CDR3 sequences, roughly 60% of them seen only once. The antigens these receptors bind are not known. The sequenced material came from CD4+ T cells from blood, cultured in vitro. These receptors all stem from a human donor who had recovered from COVID-19.

This sequence joins TRBV19 and TRBJ2-6; the D is unclear. This CDR3 comprises 14 residues. Trimming removed 8 bases at V and 0 bases at J, with 8 bases between. Per the germline V gene, CDR1 is LNHDA and CDR2 is SQIVND (reference sequence). CDR3 residues: CASRVRSGANVLTF. Here the CDR3 DNA reads TGTGCCAGTCGGGTTCGCTCTGGGGCCAACGTCCTGACTTTC. Full variable domain (outside the CDR3, taken from reference TRBV19 and TRBJ2-6): DGGITQSPKYLFRKEGQNVTLSCEQNLNHDAMYWYRQDPGQGLRLIYYSQIVNDFQKGDIAEGYSVSREKKESFPLTVTSAQKNPTAFYLCASRVRSGANVLTFGAGSRLTVL.

This chain uses TRBV7-9 with TRBJ2-7, with TRBD1 matching 11 bases. Unmatched junction bases numbered 11, after V lost 5 bases and J lost 5 bases. The germline V gene has CDR1 SEHNR and CDR2 FQNEAQ (reference sequence). The CDR3 length is 16 residues. Here the CDR3 DNA reads TGTGCCAGCAGCCTCATACCTGGACAGGGGGCTGACGAGCAGTACTTC. Amino acids: CASSLIPGQGADEQYF.

This chain connects TRBV2 to TRBJ1-5; perhaps TRBD1 as D (5 bases). Germline CDR1 reads SNHLY; CDR2 reads FYNNEI. The V end was cut by 5 bases, the J end by 0 bases, with 11 bases between. The CDR3 contains 15 residues. The CDR3: CASSIRGLSNQPQHF. The CDR3 DNA reads TGTGCCAGCAGTATAAGGGGACTTAGCAATCAGCCCCAGCATTTT.

A few counts support this clonotype. The chain links TRBV7-8 to TRBJ1-1, with D unclear. The CDR3 is made up of 13 amino acids. CDR1 and CDR2 from the germline V gene are SGHVS and FQNEAQ. Trimming pared 5 bases from V and 13 bases from J, leaving 20 bases between. The CDR3 spells CASSPQRGVEGFF. The CDR3 DNA follows: TGTGCCAGCAGCCCACAACGAGGTGTTGAGGGTTTCTTT.

The chain combines TRBV7-9 with TRBJ2-6; D remains unclear. The CDR3 has 14 amino acids. Germline CDR1 SEHNR, CDR2 FQNEAQ (reference sequence). The germline V and J ends were trimmed by 1 base and 3 bases, with 4 bases remaining between them. CDR3 nucleotides: TGTGCCAGCAGCTTAGAAGGTGGGGCCAACGTCCTGACTTTC. This gives the protein CASSLEGGANVLTF.

The chain has TRBV2 and TRBJ2-1; TRBD2 matches at 8 bases. The V and J ends lost 4 bases and 8 bases, in that order; junction bases with no gene match: 7. Germline V gene data show CDR1 as SNHLY and CDR2 as FYNNEI. The CDR3 extends over 14 amino acids. CDR3 in amino acids: CASSVGGGFDEQFF. The CDR3 bases are TGTGCCAGCAGTGTCGGCGGGGGGTTTGATGAGCAGTTCTTC.

The chain has TRBV5-5 and TRBJ1-1, with TRBD1 matching over 8 bases. The V and J ends lost 7 bases and 0 bases, in that order; junction bases with no gene match: 8. This CDR3 comprises 15 residues. Germline lookup yields CDR1 SGHKS and CDR2 YYEKEE (reference sequence). CDR3 nucleotide sequence: TGTGCCAGCCGCCGAGGACAGGGATTGAACACTGAAGCTTTCTTT. It yields the protein CASRRGQGLNTEAFF. Drawing the rest from reference TRBV5-5 and TRBJ1-1, the complete variable domain is DAGVTQSPTHLIKTRGQQVTLRCSPISGHKSVSWYQQVLGQGPQFIFQYYEKEERGRGNFPDRFSARQFPNYSSELNVNALLLGDSALYLCASRRGQGLNTEAFFGQGTRLTVV.

The CDR3 region is CASSPNLREFNEQYF. In nucleotides, the CDR3 is TGTGCCAGCAGCCCGAATCTGCGGGAGTTCAACGAGCAGTACTTC. The chain uses TRBV7-9 and TRBJ2-7; TRBD2 aligns across 7 bases. The CDR3 is made up of 15 amino acids. V dropped 5 bases and J dropped 5; count of bases not matched to a gene: 12. Germline loops: CDR1 SEHNR, CDR2 FQNEAQ (reference sequence).

The chain uses TRBV6-1 and TRBJ1-1, with D tentatively TRBD1 (6 bases). The length of the CDR3 is 15 residues. CDR1 is MNHNS, CDR2 SASEGT, per germline. V lost 3 bases to trimming and J lost 7 bases, with 18 bases between them. The CDR3 DNA is TGTGCCAGCAGTGATAGGAGGAGGACAGACGTTGAAGCTTTCTTT. Its protein product is CASSDRRRTDVEAFF.

The chain combines TRBV5-1 with TRBJ2-7; the D gene is possibly TRBD1 (6 bases). The CDR3 contains 14 residues. CDR1 is SGHRS and CDR2 is YFSETQ in the germline V gene. The germline V and J ends were trimmed by 4 bases and 5 bases, with 16 bases remaining between them. The CDR3 region is CASSPGTKTHEQYF. The CDR3 DNA reads as TGCGCCAGCAGCCCCGGGACAAAGACCCACGAGCAGTACTTC.

This clonotype was found once. This sequence joins TRBV19 and TRBJ2-3; 7 bases are shared with TRBD2. Germline V CDR1 and CDR2: LNHDA, SQIVND (reference sequence). V shed 1 base, J shed 4 bases, and the junction held 5 bases outside the gene matches. This CDR3 comprises 15 residues. The chain's CDR3 is CASSIGASGADTQYF. The CDR3 bases are TGTGCCAGTAGTATAGGGGCCAGCGGGGCAGATACGCAGTATTTT.

This rearrangement joins TRBV20-1 to TRBJ2-3, with 10 positions matching TRBD2. V gave up 0 bases and J gave up 5 bases; unmatched junction bases: 5. The CDR3 covers 15 residues. Germline CDR1 reads DFQATT; CDR2 reads SNEGSKA (reference sequence). The CDR3 loop reads CSARDTSGMRDTQYF. The CDR3 DNA sequence: TGCAGTGCTAGAGATACTAGCGGGATGAGAGATACGCAGTATTTT.

This clonotype was recorded a few times. The rearrangement links TRBV6-1 to TRBJ1-3; D is perhaps TRBD1 (6 bases). The CDR3 runs 11 residues. Trimming took off 6 bases at V and 7 bases at J, with 7 bases between the two ends. CDR1 and CDR2 from the germline V gene are MNHNS and SASEGT. Here the CDR3 reads CASRQGNTIYF. The DNA for the CDR3 is TGTGCCAGCAGGCAGGGGAACACCATATATTTT.

The chain carries TRBV20-1 and TRBJ2-1; D is perhaps TRBD1 or TRBD2 (5 bases each). CDR1 is DFQATT and CDR2 is SNEGSKA in the germline V gene (reference sequence). The V end lost 6 bases, the J end lost 10 bases, and 16 bases lay between the germline ends. This CDR3 is 12 amino acids long. The CDR3 coding sequence is TGCAGTGCCCTCTTTCGGGGCTGGGAGCAGTTCTTC. Amino acid sequence: CSALFRGWEQFF.

The chain employs TRBV11-2 and TRBJ2-5; D is possibly TRBD1 (5 bases). The ends were cut back, 2 bases at V and 4 bases at J, with 14 bases in the middle. This CDR3 has 15 amino acids. Looked up from germline, CDR1 is SGHAT and CDR2 is FQNNGV. The chain's CDR3 is CASSLFVRAPETQYF. The CDR3 coding sequence is TGTGCCAGCAGCTTATTTGTCAGGGCGCCAGAGACCCAGTACTTC.

This chain connects TRBV20-1 to TRBJ2-7; possibly TRBD2 for D (7 bases). The germline CDR1 and CDR2 sequences are DFQATT and SNEGSKA (reference sequence). This CDR3 region has 13 residues. Between the trimmed V and J ends, which lost 6 bases and 4 bases, there was a span of 16 bases. The CDR3 region is CSAAAGADYEQYF. In nucleotides, the CDR3 is TGCAGTGCCGCGGCGGGGGCTGATTACGAGCAGTACTTC.

The chain is built from TRBV29-1 and TRBJ1-2, with D uncertain. The CDR3 has 12 amino acids. Germline V gene sequence: CDR1 SQVTM, CDR2 ANQGSEA. Trimming pared 7 bases from V and 8 bases from J, leaving 17 bases between. The CDR3 here is CSADSGLGGYTF. CDR3 coding DNA: TGCAGCGCCGATTCAGGCCTAGGAGGCTACACCTTC. Complete variable domain (other parts from reference TRBV29-1 and TRBJ1-2): SAVISQKPSRDICQRGTSLTIQCQVDSQVTMMFWYRQQPGQSLTLIATANQGSEATYESGFVIDKFPISRPNLTFSTLTVSNMSPEDSSIYLCSADSGLGGYTFGSGTRLTVV.

This rearrangement joins TRBV10-3 to TRBJ1-4; 8 bases fit TRBD1. This CDR3 has 13 amino acids. Germline V CDR1 and CDR2: ENHRY, SYGVKD. V dropped 10 bases and J dropped 0; count of bases not matched to a gene: 1. The CDR3 coding sequence is TGTGCCACGACAGGGGCAACTAATGAAAAACTGTTTTTT. Amino acids: CATTGATNEKLFF.